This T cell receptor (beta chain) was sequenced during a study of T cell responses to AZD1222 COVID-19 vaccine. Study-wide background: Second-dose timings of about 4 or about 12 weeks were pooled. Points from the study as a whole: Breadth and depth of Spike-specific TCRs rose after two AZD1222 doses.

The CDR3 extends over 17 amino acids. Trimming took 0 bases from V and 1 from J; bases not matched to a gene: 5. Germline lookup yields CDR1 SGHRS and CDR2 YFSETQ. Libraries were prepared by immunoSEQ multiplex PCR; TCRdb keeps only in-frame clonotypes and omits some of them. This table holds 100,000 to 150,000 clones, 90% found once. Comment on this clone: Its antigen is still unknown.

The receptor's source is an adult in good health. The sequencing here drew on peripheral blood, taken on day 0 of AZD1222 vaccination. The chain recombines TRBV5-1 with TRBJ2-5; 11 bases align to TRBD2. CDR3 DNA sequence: TGCGCCAGCAGCTTGGGACTAGCGGGGACTTCCCAAGAGACCCAGTACTTC. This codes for CASSLGLAGTSQETQYF.